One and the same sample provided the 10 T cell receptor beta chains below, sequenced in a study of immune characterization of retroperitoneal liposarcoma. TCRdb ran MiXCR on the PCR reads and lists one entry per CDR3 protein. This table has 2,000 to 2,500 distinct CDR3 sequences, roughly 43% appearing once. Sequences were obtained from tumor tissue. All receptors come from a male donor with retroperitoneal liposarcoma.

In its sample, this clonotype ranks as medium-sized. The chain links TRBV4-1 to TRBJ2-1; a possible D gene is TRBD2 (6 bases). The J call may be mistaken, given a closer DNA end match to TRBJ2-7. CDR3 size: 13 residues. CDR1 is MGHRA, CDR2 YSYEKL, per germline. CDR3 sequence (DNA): TGCGCCAGCAGCCAACACAGGAGGGCCGAGCAGTACTTC. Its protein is CASSQHRRAEQYF.

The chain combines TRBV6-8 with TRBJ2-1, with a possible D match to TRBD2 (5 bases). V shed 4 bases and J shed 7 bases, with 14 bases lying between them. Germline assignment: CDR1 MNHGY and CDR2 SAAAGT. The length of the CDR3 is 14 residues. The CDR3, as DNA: TGTGCCAGCAGTTCAGCTGGTCCGGGAAATGAGCAGTTCTTC. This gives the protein CASSSAGPGNEQFF.

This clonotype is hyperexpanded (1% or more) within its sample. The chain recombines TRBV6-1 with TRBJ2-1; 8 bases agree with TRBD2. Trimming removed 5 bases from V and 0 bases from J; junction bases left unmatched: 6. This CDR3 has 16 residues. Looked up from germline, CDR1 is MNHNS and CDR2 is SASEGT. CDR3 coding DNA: TGTGCCAGCAGTTCTCCCGGGACTAGCTCCTACAATGAGCAGTTCTTC. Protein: CASSSPGTSSYNEQFF.

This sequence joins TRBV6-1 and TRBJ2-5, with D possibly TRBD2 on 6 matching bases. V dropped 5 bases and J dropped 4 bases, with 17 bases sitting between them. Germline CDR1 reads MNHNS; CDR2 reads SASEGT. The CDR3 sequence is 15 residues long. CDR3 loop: CASSSPAGGSETQYF. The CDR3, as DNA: TGTGCCAGCAGTTCCCCCGCCGGGGGTTCAGAGACCCAGTACTTC.

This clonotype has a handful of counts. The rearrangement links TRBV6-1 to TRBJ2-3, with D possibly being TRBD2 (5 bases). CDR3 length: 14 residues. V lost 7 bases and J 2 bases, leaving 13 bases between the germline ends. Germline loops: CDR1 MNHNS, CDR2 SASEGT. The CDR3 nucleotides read TGTGCCAGCAAGGTCGGGGTCACCACAGATACGCAGTATTTT. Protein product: CASKVGVTTDTQYF.

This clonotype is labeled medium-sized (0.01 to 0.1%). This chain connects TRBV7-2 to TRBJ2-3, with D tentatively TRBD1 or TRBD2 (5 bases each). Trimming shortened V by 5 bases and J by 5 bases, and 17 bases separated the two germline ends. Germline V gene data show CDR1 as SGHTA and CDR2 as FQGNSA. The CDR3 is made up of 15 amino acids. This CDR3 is CASSLGTAGGDTQYF. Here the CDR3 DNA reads TGTGCCAGCAGCCTTGGGACGGCAGGTGGAGATACGCAGTATTTT.

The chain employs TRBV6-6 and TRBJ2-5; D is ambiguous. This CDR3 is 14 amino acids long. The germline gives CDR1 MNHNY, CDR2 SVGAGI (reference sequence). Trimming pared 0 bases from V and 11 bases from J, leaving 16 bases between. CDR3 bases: TGTGCCAGCAGTTACTCGATAGGTGTCGATGAGCAGTACTTC. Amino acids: CASSYSIGVDEQYF.

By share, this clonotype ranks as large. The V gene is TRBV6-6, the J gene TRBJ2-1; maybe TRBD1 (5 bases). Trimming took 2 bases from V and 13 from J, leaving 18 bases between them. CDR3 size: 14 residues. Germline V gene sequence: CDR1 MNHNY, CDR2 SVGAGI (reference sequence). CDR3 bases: TGTGCCAGCAGTTACGGCCTAGGACAAGAGACCCAGTTCTTC. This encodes CASSYGLGQETQFF.

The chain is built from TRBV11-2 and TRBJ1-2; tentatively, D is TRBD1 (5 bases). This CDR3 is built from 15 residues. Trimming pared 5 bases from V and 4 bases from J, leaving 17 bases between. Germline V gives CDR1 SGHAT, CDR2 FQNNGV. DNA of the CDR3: TGTGCCAGCAGCCCGGGACTGCTTGGAGGCTATGGCTACACCTTC. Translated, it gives CASSPGLLGGYGYTF.

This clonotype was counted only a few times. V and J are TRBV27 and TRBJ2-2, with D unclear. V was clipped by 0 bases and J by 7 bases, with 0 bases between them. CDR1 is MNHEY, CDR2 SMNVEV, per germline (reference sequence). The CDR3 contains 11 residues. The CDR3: CASSLSGELFF. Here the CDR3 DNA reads TGTGCCAGCAGTTTATCCGGGGAGCTGTTTTTT.